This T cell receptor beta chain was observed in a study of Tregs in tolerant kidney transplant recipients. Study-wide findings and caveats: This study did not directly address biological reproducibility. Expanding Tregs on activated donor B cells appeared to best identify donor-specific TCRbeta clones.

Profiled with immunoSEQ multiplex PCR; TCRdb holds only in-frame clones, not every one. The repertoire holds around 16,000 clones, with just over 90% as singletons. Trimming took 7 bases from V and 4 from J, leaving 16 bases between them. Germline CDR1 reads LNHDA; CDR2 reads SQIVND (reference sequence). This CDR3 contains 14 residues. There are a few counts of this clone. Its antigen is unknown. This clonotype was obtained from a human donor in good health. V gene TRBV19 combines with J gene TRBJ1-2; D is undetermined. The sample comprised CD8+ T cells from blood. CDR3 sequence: CASTPLGGPYGYTF. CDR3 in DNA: TGTGCCAGTACCCCTTTAGGTGGACCCTATGGCTACACCTTC.